A single sample gave rise to the 14 T cell receptor beta chains below, sequenced in a study of T cell responses to AZD1222 COVID-19 vaccine. Measured with immunoSEQ multiplex PCR; TCRdb has only the in-frame clones, and not every one. Among 90,000 to 120,000 clones, more than 70% were seen once, and the ten largest hold approximately 7%. Sequencing used peripheral blood, obtained on day 0 of AZD1222 vaccination. The receptor source for this set is an adult in good health.

This sequence joins TRBV5-8 and TRBJ2-7, with unresolved D. Germline V gene lookup returns CDR1 SGHTS and CDR2 YDEGEE. Trimming stripped 0 bases from V and 3 bases from J, with 16 bases between. This CDR3 spans 16 amino acids. CDR3 sequence (DNA): TGTGCCAGCAGCTTGGGGGCGGCAGGTCGCTACTACGAGCAGTACTTC. This gives the protein CASSLGAAGRYYEQYF.

This chain joins TRBV11-2 and TRBJ1-3, with D perhaps matching TRBD1 (5 bases). Germline CDR1 reads SGHAT; CDR2 reads FQNNGV. CDR3 length equals 14 residues. The ends were cut back, 3 bases at V and 2 bases at J, with 8 bases in the middle. The CDR3, as DNA: TGTGCCAGCAGCTTCCAGGGTGCTGGAAACACCATATATTTT. It codes for CASSFQGAGNTIYF. Based on the CDR3 plus reference TRBV11-2 and TRBJ1-3, the full variable domain is EAGVAQSPRYKIIEKRQSVAFWCNPISGHATLYWYQQILGQGPKLLIQFQNNGVVDDSQLPKDRFSAERLKGVDSTLKIQPAKLEDSAVYLCASSFQGAGNTIYFGEGSWLTVV.

The chain employs TRBV3-1 (or the pseudogene TRBV3-2) and TRBJ1-2; D is uncertain. CDR1 is LGHDT and CDR2 is YNNKEL in the germline V gene (reference sequence). CDR3 length: 15 residues. Trimming removed 0 bases from V and 2 bases from J, with 10 bases in between. CDR3 region: CASSQEKVLNYGYTF. The CDR3 DNA is TGTGCCAGCAGCCAAGAAAAGGTTCTGAACTATGGCTACACCTTC.

The chain is built from TRBV24-1 and TRBJ2-2, with a weak D call TRBD2 (6 bases). From germline, CDR1 is KGHDR and CDR2 SFDVKD. Trimming left V 5 bases short and J 5 bases short, with 11 bases between. CDR3 size: 14 residues. CDR3 amino acids: CATSALGRTGELFF. CDR3 nucleotides: TGTGCCACCAGTGCCCTAGGGAGGACCGGGGAGCTGTTTTTT.

The chain employs TRBV6-2 or TRBV6-3 and TRBJ2-7; weak D call: TRBD1 (6 bases). This CDR3 is built from 15 residues. Trimming pared 5 bases from V and 2 bases from J, leaving 16 bases between. The germline V gene encodes CDR1 MNHEY and CDR2 SVGEGT. The CDR3 is CASSKMTGLTYEQYF. The CDR3 bases are TGTGCCAGCAGTAAAATGACAGGCTTAACCTACGAGCAGTACTTC.

The chain is built from TRBV28 and TRBJ1-2; D perhaps matches TRBD1 (6 bases). V was clipped by 6 bases and J by 7 bases, with 18 bases between them. This CDR3 comprises 14 residues. CDR1 and CDR2 from the germline V gene are MDHEN and SYDVKM. The CDR3 sequence is CASSPPQGAGGYTF. The CDR3 DNA reads TGTGCCAGCAGCCCCCCACAGGGTGCCGGTGGCTACACCTTC.

The chain links TRBV28 to TRBJ2-7; D is possibly TRBD1 (5 bases). Trimming pared 7 bases from V and 8 bases from J, leaving 15 bases between. The CDR3 contains 12 residues. Germline V gene data show CDR1 as MDHEN and CDR2 as SYDVKM. This CDR3 is CASTLDTAKQYF. CDR3 DNA: TGTGCCAGCACCCTGGACACCGCGAAGCAGTACTTC.

The chain couples TRBV11-2 to TRBJ2-5; D is undetermined. Germline values: CDR1 SGHAT, CDR2 FQNNGV. There are 13 residues in the CDR3. V lost 7 bases and J lost 1, with 10 bases in between. The CDR3: CASTERFQETQYF. CDR3 nucleotide sequence: TGTGCCAGCACCGAGAGGTTCCAAGAGACCCAGTACTTC.

The genes are TRBV7-2 and TRBJ2-7; the D gene is possibly TRBD2 (7 bases). The V end was cut by 5 bases, the J end by 6 bases, with 14 bases between. Germline V gene data show CDR1 as SGHTA and CDR2 as FQGNSA. The CDR3 sequence is 13 residues long. The CDR3 region is CASSRRGEGEQYF. The CDR3 DNA reads as TGTGCCAGCAGCCGTAGGGGGGAGGGCGAGCAGTACTTC.

The rearrangement links TRBV11-2 to TRBJ2-2, with no clear D. Trimming removed 1 base at V and 6 bases at J, with 9 bases between. The CDR3 runs 14 residues. CDR1 is SGHAT and CDR2 is FQNNGV in the germline V gene. The CDR3 DNA reads TGTGCCAGCAGCTTAGGAGGAAGGCCCGGGGAGCTGTTTTTT. Translation gives CASSLGGRPGELFF.

The chain joins TRBV28 to TRBJ1-5; TRBD1 matches at 8 bases. Losses at the gene ends were 5 bases for V and 7 bases for J; bases not matched to a gene: 10. Germline assignment: CDR1 MDHEN and CDR2 SYDVKM. This CDR3 has 15 residues. CDR3 sequence: CASSPHVQGDQPQHF. DNA for the CDR3: TGTGCCAGCAGTCCACACGTACAGGGGGACCAGCCCCAGCATTTT.

The chain couples TRBV4-3 to TRBJ2-1; 10 nucleotides align to TRBD1. Germline CDR1 and CDR2: LGHNA and YSLEER. With 3 bases clipped from V and 7 bases from J, the junction kept 9 bases outside the gene matches. This CDR3 is built from 16 residues. The CDR3 nucleotides are TGCGCCAGCAGCCAGGACCGACAGGGGGCCCCAAATGAGCAGTTCTTC. Amino acid sequence: CASSQDRQGAPNEQFF.

The chain couples TRBV6-5 to TRBJ2-3; tentatively, D is TRBD1 (5 bases). Germline CDR1 and CDR2: MNHEY and SVGAGI. This CDR3 is 15 amino acids long. Deletions cut 4 bases from V and 3 bases from J, with 14 bases between. Here the CDR3 DNA reads TGTGCCAGCAGTTGGGCAGGGCCCGGTACAGATACGCAGTATTTT. It translates to CASSWAGPGTDTQYF.

The chain links TRBV11-2 to TRBJ1-4; 7 bases map to TRBD1. This CDR3 has 17 amino acids. Germline V gives CDR1 SGHAT, CDR2 FQNNGV. The J segment lost 7 bases and the V segment lost 1 base, leaving 12 bases of the junction unmatched. CDR3 region: CASSLGVVRGLGEKLFF. The CDR3 DNA is TGTGCCAGCAGCTTAGGAGTTGTTAGGGGGCTGGGTGAAAAACTGTTTTTT.